The subject of this entry is one TCR beta chain. Antigen specificity is unknown. RNA served as the template for amplifying TCR beta CDR3 regions. HTBI primers were used in a first-round RT-PCR, which preceded a second-round multiplex PCR. TCRdb re-derived calls from the multiplex PCR reads in MiXCR, one entry per CDR3 protein. Of 740,000 or so distinct CDR3 sequences listed, approximately 40% were seen once; the top ten hold roughly 45%. Trimming shortened V by 0 bases and J by 3 bases, and 5 bases separated the two germline ends. Germline CDR1 is MRHNA and CDR2 is SNTAGT. The CDR3 is 14 amino acids. Certain patients were not enrolled. These were patients with other autoimmune diseases, uncontrolled infections, pregnancy or lactation. PBMCs stemmed from 7.5 to 10 ml of fresh peripheral blood. The data belong to a study of Graves' ophthalmopathy and Graves' hyperthyroidism. At the level of the study: The authors collected peripheral blood at initial diagnosis, before any treatment.

General study points: Most thyroid clonotypes expanded beyond 0.001 frequency were also found in blood.

Sequences were obtained from peripheral blood. The TCR comes from an adult man with Graves' ophthalmopathy. V gene TRBV6-4 combines with J gene TRBJ2-2; possibly TRBD2 for D (5 bases). Written as DNA, the CDR3 is TGTGCCAGCAGTGACTCTAGCGACACCGGGGAGCTGTTTTTT. This encodes CASSDSSDTGELFF.